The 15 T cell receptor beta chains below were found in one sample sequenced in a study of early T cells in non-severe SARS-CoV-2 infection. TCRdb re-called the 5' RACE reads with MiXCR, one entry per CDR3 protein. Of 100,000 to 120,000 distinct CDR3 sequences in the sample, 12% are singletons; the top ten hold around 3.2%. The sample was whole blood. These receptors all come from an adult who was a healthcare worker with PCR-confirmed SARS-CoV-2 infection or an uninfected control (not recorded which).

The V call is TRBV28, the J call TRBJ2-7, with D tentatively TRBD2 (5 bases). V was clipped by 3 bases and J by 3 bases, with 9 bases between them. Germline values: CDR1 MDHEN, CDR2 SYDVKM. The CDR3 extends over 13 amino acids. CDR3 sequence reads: CASSFSGLYEQYF. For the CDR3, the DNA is TGTGCCAGCAGTTTCTCCGGACTCTACGAGCAGTACTTC. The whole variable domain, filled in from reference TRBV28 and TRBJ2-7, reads DVKVTQSSRYLVKRTGEKVFLECVQDMDHENMFWYRQDPGLGLRLIYFSYDVKMKEKGDIPEGYSVSREKKERFSLILESASTNQTSMYLCASSFSGLYEQYFGPGTRLTVT.

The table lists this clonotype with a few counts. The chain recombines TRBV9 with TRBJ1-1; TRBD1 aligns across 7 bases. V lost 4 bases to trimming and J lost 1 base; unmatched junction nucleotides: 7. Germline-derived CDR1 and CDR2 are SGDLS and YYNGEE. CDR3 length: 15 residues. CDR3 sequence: CASSLTGLSNTEAFF. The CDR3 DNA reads TGTGCCAGCAGCTTGACAGGGCTATCGAACACTGAAGCTTTCTTT.

CDR3 loop: CASSFPGDRYGYTF. The CDR3, as DNA: TGTGCCAGCAGTTTCCCGGGGGATCGCTATGGCTACACCTTC. The chain couples TRBV6-5 to TRBJ1-2, with D maybe TRBD1 (5 bases). The V end lost 4 bases, the J end lost 4 bases, and 13 bases lay between the germline ends. This CDR3 is 14 amino acids long. From germline, CDR1 is MNHEY and CDR2 SVGAGI.

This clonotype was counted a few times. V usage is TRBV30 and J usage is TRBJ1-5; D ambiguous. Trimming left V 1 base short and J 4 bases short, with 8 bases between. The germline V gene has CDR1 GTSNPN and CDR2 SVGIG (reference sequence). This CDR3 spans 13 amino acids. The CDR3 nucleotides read TGTGCCTGGAGTGGTACGGGAAATCAGCCCCAGCATTTT. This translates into CAWSGTGNQPQHF.

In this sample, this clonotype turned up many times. CDR3 amino acids: CASSLAEGDGYTF. CDR3 in DNA: TGTGCCAGCAGTTTAGCGGAAGGGGATGGCTACACCTTC. This chain connects TRBV12-3 or TRBV12-4 to TRBJ1-2; possibly TRBD1 for D (5 bases). Trimming took 0 bases from V and 6 from J, leaving 8 bases between them. This CDR3 has 13 amino acids.

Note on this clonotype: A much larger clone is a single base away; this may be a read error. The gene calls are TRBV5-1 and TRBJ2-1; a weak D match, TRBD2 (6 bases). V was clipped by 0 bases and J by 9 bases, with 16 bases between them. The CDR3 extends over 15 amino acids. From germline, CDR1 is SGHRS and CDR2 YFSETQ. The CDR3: CASSLGGTGSTEQFF. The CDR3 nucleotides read TGCGCCAGCAGCTTGGGGGGGACTGGCTCGACTGAGCAGTTCTTC.

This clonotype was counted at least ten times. CDR3 bases: TGCGCCAGCAGCTTCGTCAGCGGGAGTCGCACCGGGGAGCTGTTTTTT. Encoded protein: CASSFVSGSRTGELFF. The J gene is TRBJ2-2, the V gene TRBV5-1; 8 positions agree with TRBD2. The CDR3 has 16 residues. J lost 4 bases, V lost 2 bases, and 7 bases had no gene match. CDR1 is SGHRS, CDR2 YFSETQ, per germline.

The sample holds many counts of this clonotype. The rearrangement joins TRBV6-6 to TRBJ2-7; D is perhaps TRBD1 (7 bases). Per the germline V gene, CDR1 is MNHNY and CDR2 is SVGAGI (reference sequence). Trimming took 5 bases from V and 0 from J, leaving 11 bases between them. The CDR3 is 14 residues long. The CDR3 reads CASSQGGRSYEQYF. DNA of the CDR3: TGTGCCAGCAGTCAGGGGGGTCGCTCCTACGAGCAGTACTTC.

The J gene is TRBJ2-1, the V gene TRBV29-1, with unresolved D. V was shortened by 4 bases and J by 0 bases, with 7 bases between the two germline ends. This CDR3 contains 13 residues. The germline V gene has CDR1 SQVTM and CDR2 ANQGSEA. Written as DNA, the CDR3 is TGCAGCGTTGGCAGCCGCTCCTACAATGAGCAGTTCTTC. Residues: CSVGSRSYNEQFF.

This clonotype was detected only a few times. The CDR3 spells CASSESGNTIYF. In nucleotides, the CDR3 is TGCGCCAGCAGTGAGTCCGGAAACACCATATATTTT. The rearrangement uses TRBV10-2 and TRBJ1-3; no clear D. V was pared by 0 bases and J by 4 bases, with 1 base between. CDR3 length equals 12 residues. The germline V gene encodes CDR1 WSHSY and CDR2 SAAADI.

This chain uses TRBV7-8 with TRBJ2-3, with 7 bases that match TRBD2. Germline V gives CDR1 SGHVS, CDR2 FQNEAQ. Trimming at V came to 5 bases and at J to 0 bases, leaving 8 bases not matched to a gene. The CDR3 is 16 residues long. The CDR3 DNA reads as TGTGCCAGCAGCAACCCAGCGGGGATAAGCACAGATACGCAGTATTTT. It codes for CASSNPAGISTDTQYF.

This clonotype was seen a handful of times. DNA for the CDR3: TGTGCCAGCAGCTTAGTAGGTGGGGAGAAAAACATTCAGTACTTC. Amino acid sequence: CASSLVGGEKNIQYF. The chain combines TRBV7-8 with TRBJ2-4, with D possibly being TRBD2 (5 bases). Deletions cut 1 base from V and 4 bases from J, with 11 bases between. Germline-derived CDR1 and CDR2 are SGHVS and FQNEAQ. The CDR3 has 15 amino acids.

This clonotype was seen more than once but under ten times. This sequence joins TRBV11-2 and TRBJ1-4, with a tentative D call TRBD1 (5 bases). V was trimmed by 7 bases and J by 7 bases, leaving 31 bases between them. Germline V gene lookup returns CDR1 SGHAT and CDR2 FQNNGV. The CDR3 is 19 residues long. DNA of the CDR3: TGTGCCAGCAAGCGGGGCGAGGGCTTTCAGGGAGGATGGGGTGAAAAACTGTTTTTT. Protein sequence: CASKRGEGFQGGWGEKLFF.

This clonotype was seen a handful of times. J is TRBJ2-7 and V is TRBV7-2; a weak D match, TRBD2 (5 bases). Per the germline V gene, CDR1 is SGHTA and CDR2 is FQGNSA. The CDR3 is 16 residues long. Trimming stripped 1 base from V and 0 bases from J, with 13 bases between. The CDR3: CASSLGPLASSYEQYF. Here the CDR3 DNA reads TGTGCCAGCAGCTTAGGTCCCCTAGCCAGCTCCTACGAGCAGTACTTC. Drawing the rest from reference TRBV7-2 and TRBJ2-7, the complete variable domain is GAGVSQSPSNKVTEKGKDVELRCDPISGHTALYWYRQSLGQGLEFLIYFQGNSAPDKSGLPSDRFSAERTGGSVSTLTIQRTQQEDSAVYLCASSLGPLASSYEQYFGPGTRLTVT.

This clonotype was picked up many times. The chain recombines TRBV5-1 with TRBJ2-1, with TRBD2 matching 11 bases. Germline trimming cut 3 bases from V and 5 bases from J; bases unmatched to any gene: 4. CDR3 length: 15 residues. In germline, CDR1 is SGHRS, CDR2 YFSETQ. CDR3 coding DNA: TGCGCCAGCAGCTCTACGGGACTAGCGGACAATGAGCAGTTCTTC. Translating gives CASSSTGLADNEQFF.